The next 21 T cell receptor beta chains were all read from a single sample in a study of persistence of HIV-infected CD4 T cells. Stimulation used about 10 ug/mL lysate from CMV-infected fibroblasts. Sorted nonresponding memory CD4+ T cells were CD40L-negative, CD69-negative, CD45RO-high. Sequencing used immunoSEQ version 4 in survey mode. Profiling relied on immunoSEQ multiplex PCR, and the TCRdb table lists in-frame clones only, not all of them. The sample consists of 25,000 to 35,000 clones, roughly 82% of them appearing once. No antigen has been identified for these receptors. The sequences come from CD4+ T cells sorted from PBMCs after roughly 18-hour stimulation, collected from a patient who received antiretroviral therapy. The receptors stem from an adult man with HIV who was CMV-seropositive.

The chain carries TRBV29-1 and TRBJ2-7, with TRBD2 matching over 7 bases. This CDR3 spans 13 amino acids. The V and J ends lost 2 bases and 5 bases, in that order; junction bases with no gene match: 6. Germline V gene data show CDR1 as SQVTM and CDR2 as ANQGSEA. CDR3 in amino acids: CSVERNAGDEQYF. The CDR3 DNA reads TGCAGCGTTGAAAGGAATGCGGGGGACGAGCAGTACTTC.

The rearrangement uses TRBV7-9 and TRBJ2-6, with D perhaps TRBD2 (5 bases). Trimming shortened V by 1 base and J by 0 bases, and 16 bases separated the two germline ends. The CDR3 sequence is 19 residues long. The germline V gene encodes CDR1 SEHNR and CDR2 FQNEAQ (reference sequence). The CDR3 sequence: CASSLGLGVIRSGANVLTF. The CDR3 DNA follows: TGTGCCAGCAGCTTAGGCCTCGGGGTGATTCGCTCTGGGGCCAACGTCCTGACTTTC.

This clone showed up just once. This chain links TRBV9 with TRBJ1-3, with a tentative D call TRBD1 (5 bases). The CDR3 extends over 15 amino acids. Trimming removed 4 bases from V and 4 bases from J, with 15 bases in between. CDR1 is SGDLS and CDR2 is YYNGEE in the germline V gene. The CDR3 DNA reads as TGTGCCAGCAGCTCGAGGGGTGACAAGGGAAACACCATATATTTT. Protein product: CASSSRGDKGNTIYF.

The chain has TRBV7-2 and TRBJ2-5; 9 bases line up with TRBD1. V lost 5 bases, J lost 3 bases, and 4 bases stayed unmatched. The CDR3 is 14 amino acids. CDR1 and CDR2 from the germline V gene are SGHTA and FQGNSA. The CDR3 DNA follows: TGTGCCAGCAGCCCCCGGGACAGGGAAGAGACCCAGTACTTC. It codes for CASSPRDREETQYF. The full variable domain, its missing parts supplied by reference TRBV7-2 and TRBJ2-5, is GAGVSQSPSNKVTEKGKDVELRCDPISGHTALYWYRQSLGQGLEFLIYFQGNSAPDKSGLPSDRFSAERTGGSVSTLTIQRTQQEDSAVYLCASSPRDREETQYFGPGTRLLVL.

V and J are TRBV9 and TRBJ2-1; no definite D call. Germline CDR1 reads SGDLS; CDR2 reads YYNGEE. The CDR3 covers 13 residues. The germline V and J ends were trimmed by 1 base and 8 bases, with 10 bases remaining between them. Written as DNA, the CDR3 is TGTGCCAGCAGCGTAAGGTTTACGGATGAGCAGTTCTTC. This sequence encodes CASSVRFTDEQFF.

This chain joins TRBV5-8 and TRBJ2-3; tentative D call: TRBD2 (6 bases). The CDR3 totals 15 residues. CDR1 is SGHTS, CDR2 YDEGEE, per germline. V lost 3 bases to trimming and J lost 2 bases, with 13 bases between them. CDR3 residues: CASSSKGDFTDTQYF. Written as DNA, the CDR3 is TGTGCCAGCAGCTCAAAAGGGGACTTCACAGATACGCAGTATTTT.

As DNA, the CDR3 is TGTGCCAGCAGCTTGGGGGTGACAGGAGACAACTACGAGCAGTACTTC. Protein: CASSLGVTGDNYEQYF. The chain couples TRBV5-6 to TRBJ2-7, with D perhaps TRBD1 (6 bases). V was clipped by 0 bases and J by 3 bases, with 16 bases between them. Per the germline V gene, CDR1 is SGHDT and CDR2 is YYEEEE. The CDR3 has 16 residues.

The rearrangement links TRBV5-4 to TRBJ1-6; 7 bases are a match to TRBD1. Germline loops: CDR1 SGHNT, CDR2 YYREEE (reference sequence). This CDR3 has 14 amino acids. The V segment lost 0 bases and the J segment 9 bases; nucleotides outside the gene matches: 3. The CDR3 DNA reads TGTGCCAGCAGCTTGGACAGGGGTAGTTCACCCCTCCACTTT. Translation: CASSLDRGSSPLHF.

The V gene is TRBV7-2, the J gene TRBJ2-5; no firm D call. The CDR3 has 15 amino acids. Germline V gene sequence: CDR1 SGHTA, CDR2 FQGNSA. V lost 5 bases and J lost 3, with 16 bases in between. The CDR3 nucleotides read TGTGCCAGCAGCAGAAGTTCGACGGGCGAAGAGACCCAGTACTTC. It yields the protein CASSRSSTGEETQYF.

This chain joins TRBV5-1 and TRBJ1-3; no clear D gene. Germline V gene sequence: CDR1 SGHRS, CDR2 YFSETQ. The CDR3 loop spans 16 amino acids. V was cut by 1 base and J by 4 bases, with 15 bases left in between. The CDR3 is CASSLSLGQAGNTIYF. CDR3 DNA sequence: TGCGCCAGCAGCTTGTCTTTAGGGCAGGCCGGAAACACCATATATTTT.

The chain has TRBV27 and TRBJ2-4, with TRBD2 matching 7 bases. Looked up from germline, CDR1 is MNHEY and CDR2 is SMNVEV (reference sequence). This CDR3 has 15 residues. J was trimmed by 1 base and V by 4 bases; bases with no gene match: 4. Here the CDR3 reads CASSWGGEAKNIQYF. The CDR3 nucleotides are TGTGCCAGCAGTTGGGGGGGAGAGGCCAAAAACATTCAGTACTTC.

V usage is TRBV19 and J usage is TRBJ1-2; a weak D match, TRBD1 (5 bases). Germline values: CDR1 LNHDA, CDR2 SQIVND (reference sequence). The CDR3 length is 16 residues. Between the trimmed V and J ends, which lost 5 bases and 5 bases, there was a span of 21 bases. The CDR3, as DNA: TGTGCCAGTAGTCCCAGTGGGGCACGGGAGGATTATGGCTACACCTTC. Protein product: CASSPSGAREDYGYTF.

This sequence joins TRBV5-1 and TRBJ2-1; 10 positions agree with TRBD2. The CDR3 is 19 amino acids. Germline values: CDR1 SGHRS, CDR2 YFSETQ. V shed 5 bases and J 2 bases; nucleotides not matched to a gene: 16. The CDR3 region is CASSPSGGRLNSAYNEQFF. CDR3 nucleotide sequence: TGCGCCAGCAGTCCTAGCGGGGGACGCCTCAACTCCGCCTACAATGAGCAGTTCTTC.

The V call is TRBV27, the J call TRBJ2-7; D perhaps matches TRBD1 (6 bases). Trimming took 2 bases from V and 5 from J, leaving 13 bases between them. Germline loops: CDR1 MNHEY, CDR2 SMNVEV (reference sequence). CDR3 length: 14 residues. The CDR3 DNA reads TGTGCCAGCAGTTTAGGGTCAGGGGCGAACGAGCAGTACTTC. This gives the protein CASSLGSGANEQYF.

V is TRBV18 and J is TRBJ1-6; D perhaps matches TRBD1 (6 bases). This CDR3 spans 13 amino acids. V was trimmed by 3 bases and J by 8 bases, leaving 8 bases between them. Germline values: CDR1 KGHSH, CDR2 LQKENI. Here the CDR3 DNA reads TGTGCCAGCTCACCTGGACAGTATTCACCCCTCCACTTT. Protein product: CASSPGQYSPLHF. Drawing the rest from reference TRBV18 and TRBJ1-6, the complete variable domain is NAGVMQNPRHLVRRRGQEARLRCSPMKGHSHVYWYRQLPEEGLKFMVYLQKENIIDESGMPKERFSAEFPKEGPSILRIQQVVRGDSAAYFCASSPGQYSPLHFGNGTRLTVT.

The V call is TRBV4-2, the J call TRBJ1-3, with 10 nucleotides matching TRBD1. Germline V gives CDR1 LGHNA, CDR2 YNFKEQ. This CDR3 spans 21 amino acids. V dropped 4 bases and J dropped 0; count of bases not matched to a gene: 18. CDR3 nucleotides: TGTGCCAGCAGCCCACCCTACAGGACAGGGGGAAACTTAAGCTCTGGAAACACCATATATTTT. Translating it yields CASSPPYRTGGNLSSGNTIYF.

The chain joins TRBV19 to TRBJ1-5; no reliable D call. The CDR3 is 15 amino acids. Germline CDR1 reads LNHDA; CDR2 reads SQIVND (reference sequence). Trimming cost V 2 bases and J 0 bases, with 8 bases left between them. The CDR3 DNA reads TGTGCCAGTAGTATAACGATATATAGCAATCAGCCCCAGCATTTT. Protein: CASSITIYSNQPQHF.

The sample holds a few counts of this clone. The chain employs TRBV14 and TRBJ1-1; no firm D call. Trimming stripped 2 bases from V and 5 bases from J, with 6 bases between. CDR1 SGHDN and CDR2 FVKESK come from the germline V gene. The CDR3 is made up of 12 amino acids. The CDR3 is CASSQSQTEAFF. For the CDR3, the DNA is TGTGCCAGCAGCCAAAGTCAAACTGAAGCTTTCTTT.

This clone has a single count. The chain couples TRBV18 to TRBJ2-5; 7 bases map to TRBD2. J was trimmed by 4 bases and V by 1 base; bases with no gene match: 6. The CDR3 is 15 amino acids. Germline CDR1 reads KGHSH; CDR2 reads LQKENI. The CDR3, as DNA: TGTGCCAGCTCACCACGACTAGCACCCCTAGAGACCCAGTACTTC. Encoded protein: CASSPRLAPLETQYF. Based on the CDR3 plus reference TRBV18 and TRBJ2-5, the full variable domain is NAGVMQNPRHLVRRRGQEARLRCSPMKGHSHVYWYRQLPEEGLKFMVYLQKENIIDESGMPKERFSAEFPKEGPSILRIQQVVRGDSAAYFCASSPRLAPLETQYFGPGTRLLVL.

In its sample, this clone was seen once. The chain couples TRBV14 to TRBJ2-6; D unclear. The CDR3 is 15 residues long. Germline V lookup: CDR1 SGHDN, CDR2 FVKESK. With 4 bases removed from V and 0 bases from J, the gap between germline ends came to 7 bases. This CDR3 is CASSRLVSGANVLTF. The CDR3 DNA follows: TGTGCCAGCAGCCGACTGGTCTCTGGGGCCAACGTCCTGACTTTC.

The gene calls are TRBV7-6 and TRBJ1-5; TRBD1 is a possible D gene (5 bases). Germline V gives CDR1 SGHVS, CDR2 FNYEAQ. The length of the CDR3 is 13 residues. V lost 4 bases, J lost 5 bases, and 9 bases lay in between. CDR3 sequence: CASSYGDDQPQHF. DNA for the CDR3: TGTGCCAGCAGCTACGGGGACGATCAGCCCCAGCATTTT.